This TCR beta chain was captured by sequencing in a study of blood T cell repertoires in COVID-19. Study information: Acute and convalescent COVID-19 specimens originated in the United States, Italy and Spain. T cells, B-cell-depleted T cells, or PBMCs provided the cDNA or gDNA that served as material.

The length of the CDR3 is 12 residues. V shed 0 bases and J shed 4 bases, with 3 bases lying between them. Germline V gene lookup returns CDR1 LNHDA and CDR2 SQIVND (reference sequence). Profiling relied on immunoSEQ multiplex PCR, and the TCRdb table lists in-frame clones only, not all of them. The sample lists about 240,000 clones, around 86% occurring once. Across 24 US areas, participants ranged in age from 18 to 89 years. Allocation to cohorts depended on clinical history reported by the participants. The chain uses TRBV19 and TRBJ1-2; D not resolved. The receptor comes from a woman aged 40 to 50 with acute COVID-19. The sample taken for sequencing was PBMCs or T cells enriched from blood (not recorded which). CDR3 amino acids: CASSIDLYGYTF. The CDR3 DNA sequence: TGTGCCAGTAGTATAGATCTCTATGGCTACACCTTC. The complete variable domain, with remaining parts taken from reference TRBV19 and TRBJ1-2, reads DGGITQSPKYLFRKEGQNVTLSCEQNLNHDAMYWYRQDPGQGLRLIYYSQIVNDFQKGDIAEGYSVSREKKESFPLTVTSAQKNPTAFYLCASSIDLYGYTFGSGTRLTVV.